Presented here are 24 T cell receptor beta chains from one specimen sequenced in a study of T cells in localized non-small cell lung cancer (dated by TCRdb to the early 2020s). The method behind the library was the immunoSEQ multiplex PCR assay. The immuneACCESS repertoire file appears here via TCRdb, limited to in-frame rearrangements. These files lack a portion of the clones; in checked studies, under half of the deficit traces to unresolved V genes, and the cause of the others is not known. The sample includes roughly 58,000 clones, with around 81% observed a single time. Roughly 4.5% of the sample is taken by the ten largest. Sequenced material: PBMCs, taken before any cancer treatment. These TCRs come from a man aged 40-75 years with stage II lung adenocarcinoma.

The J gene is TRBJ1-1, the V gene TRBV27, with TRBD1 matching 7 bases. Looked up from germline, CDR1 is MNHEY and CDR2 is SMNVEV (reference sequence). V lost 8 bases and J lost 0; bases outside the gene matches: 3. The CDR3 length is 13 residues. This CDR3 is CASQGGMNTEAFF. In nucleotides, the CDR3 is TGTGCCAGCCAGGGGGGCATGAACACTGAAGCTTTCTTT.

This chain joins TRBV4-1 and TRBJ2-5; 9 bases align to TRBD2. The CDR3 has 17 amino acids. Trimming removed 0 bases from V and 2 bases from J; junction bases left unmatched: 7. From germline, CDR1 is MGHRA and CDR2 YSYEKL. The CDR3 DNA reads as TGCGCCAGCAGCCAAGATGGAAGCGGGAGGTCTCAAGAGACCCAGTACTTC. Translation: CASSQDGSGRSQETQYF.

The V and J genes are TRBV6-6 and TRBJ2-2, with no clear D. The V gene's germline CDR1 is MNHNY and CDR2 SVGAGI (reference sequence). This CDR3 has 15 residues. Trimming removed 7 bases from V and 0 bases from J, with 12 bases in between. In DNA, the CDR3 is TGTGCCAGCAAGATCGGGCAGACGAACACCGGGGAGCTGTTTTTT. Translation gives CASKIGQTNTGELFF.

The chain combines TRBV7-3 with TRBJ2-5; 7 nucleotides agree with TRBD1. The junction had 17 bases not matched to a gene; V was cut back by 5 bases and J by 2 bases. Germline loops: CDR1 SGHTA, CDR2 FQGTGA. CDR3 length equals 18 residues. The CDR3 loop reads CASSPKPTRQGTQETQYF. The CDR3 bases are TGTGCCAGCAGCCCGAAGCCTACGAGACAGGGAACACAAGAGACCCAGTACTTC.

V usage is TRBV5-4 and J usage is TRBJ2-2; possibly TRBD1 or TRBD2 for D (5 bases each). This CDR3 has 13 amino acids. V lost 4 bases and J 4 bases, leaving 8 bases between the germline ends. Looked up from germline, CDR1 is SGHNT and CDR2 is YYREEE (reference sequence). The CDR3 sequence: CASSAGGTGELFF. The CDR3, as DNA: TGTGCCAGCAGCGCTGGGGGCACCGGGGAGCTGTTTTTT.

The chain has TRBV20-1 and TRBJ1-2; D remains ambiguous. The CDR3 loop spans 11 amino acids. Germline V gene lookup returns CDR1 DFQATT and CDR2 SNEGSKA (reference sequence). V shed 5 bases and J shed 7 bases, with 11 bases lying between them. CDR3 loop: CSAPREAGYTF. The CDR3 DNA reads as TGCAGTGCTCCCCGGGAAGCTGGCTACACCTTC.

This chain uses TRBV14 with TRBJ2-2; possible D gene TRBD1, 5 bases. This CDR3 has 14 residues. V lost 2 bases to trimming and J lost 4 bases, with 8 bases between them. Germline CDR1 and CDR2: SGHDN and FVKESK. For the CDR3, the DNA is TGTGCCAGCAGCCAACAGGGAAGCACCGGGGAGCTGTTTTTT. Encoded protein: CASSQQGSTGELFF.

This clone was recorded only once. V and J are TRBV15 and TRBJ1-5, with D possibly TRBD1 on 5 matching bases. The germline V gene has CDR1 LNHNV and CDR2 YYDKDF (reference sequence). Trimming pared 5 bases from V and 2 bases from J, leaving 16 bases between. The CDR3 runs to 16 residues. CDR3 residues: CATSLHQGSRNQPQHF. For the CDR3, the DNA is TGTGCCACCAGCCTCCACCAGGGCTCTCGCAATCAGCCCCAGCATTTT.

This rearrangement joins TRBV7-6 to TRBJ2-7; 7 bases map to TRBD1. Germline V gene sequence: CDR1 SGHVS, CDR2 FNYEAQ. The CDR3 runs 14 residues. After removal of 6 bases from V and 6 bases from J, the junction contained 11 bases not matched to a gene. The CDR3 sequence: CASSPTGPLGEQYF. CDR3 nucleotides: TGTGCCAGCAGTCCGACAGGGCCCCTAGGCGAGCAGTACTTC. The full variable domain, in which reference TRBV7-6 and TRBJ2-7 provide the parts outside the CDR3, is GAGVSQSPRYKVTKRGQDVALRCDPISGHVSLYWYRQALGQGPEFLTYFNYEAQQDKSGLPNDRFSAERPEGSISTLTIQRTEQRDSAMYRCASSPTGPLGEQYFGPGTRLTVT.

The gene calls are TRBV11-3 and TRBJ2-1, with 12 bases fitting TRBD2. Trimming removed 5 bases from V and 7 bases from J; junction bases left unmatched: 9. From germline, CDR1 is SGHNT and CDR2 YENEEA. The CDR3 length is 16 residues. DNA for the CDR3: TGTGCCAGCAGCCAACTAGCGGGAGGCCTTTTTAATGAGCAGTTCTTC. This sequence encodes CASSQLAGGLFNEQFF.

This chain joins TRBV5-8 and TRBJ1-4; a weak D match, TRBD1 (5 bases). Germline values: CDR1 SGHTS, CDR2 YDEGEE. The length of the CDR3 is 13 residues. V lost 4 bases and J 5 bases, leaving 9 bases between the germline ends. The CDR3 sequence: CASSRQPNEKLFF. For the CDR3, the DNA is TGTGCCAGCAGCAGACAGCCGAATGAAAAACTGTTTTTT.

The chain carries TRBV18 and TRBJ2-1, with D perhaps assigned TRBD1 or TRBD2 (5 bases each). V shed 6 bases and J shed 1 base, with 10 bases lying between them. The CDR3 consists of 14 residues. Per germline, CDR1 KGHSH and CDR2 LQKENI. The CDR3 protein is CASSGTRSYNEQFF. For the CDR3, the DNA is TGTGCCAGCTCCGGGACCCGGTCCTACAATGAGCAGTTCTTC.

Here the CDR3 DNA reads TGTGCCAGCAGCTCCGAGCGGTGGTACCAGATGGGGAATGAGCAGTTCTTC. This sequence encodes CASSSERWYQMGNEQFF. The chain links TRBV7-6 to TRBJ2-1; tentative D call: TRBD2 (5 bases). The V gene lost 4 bases and the J gene lost 7 bases, with 23 bases spanning the gap. Germline V gives CDR1 SGHVS, CDR2 FNYEAQ. This CDR3 is built from 17 residues.

Notes on this clone: Other DNA sequences of this sample code for an identical CDR3. V usage is TRBV18 and J usage is TRBJ1-1, with 11 bases that match TRBD1. The junction had 0 bases not matched to a gene; V was cut back by 2 bases and J by 4 bases. From germline, CDR1 is KGHSH and CDR2 LQKENI. The CDR3 has 14 amino acids. This CDR3 reads CASSPGTGGTEAFF. The CDR3 coding sequence is TGTGCCAGCTCACCAGGGACAGGGGGCACTGAAGCTTTCTTT.

This clone was found a few times. V and J are TRBV2 and TRBJ2-5; D not resolved. Germline V gives CDR1 SNHLY, CDR2 FYNNEI. CDR3 length: 14 residues. With 3 bases removed from V and 0 bases from J, the gap between germline ends came to 8 bases. In nucleotides, the CDR3 is TGTGCCAGCAGTGAGGCAGTCAACCAAGAGACCCAGTACTTC. The encoded protein is CASSEAVNQETQYF.

The J gene is TRBJ2-5, the V gene TRBV18, with D uncertain. Germline V gene lookup returns CDR1 KGHSH and CDR2 LQKENI. The CDR3 contains 13 residues. V was clipped by 1 base and J by 4 bases, with 7 bases between them. In DNA, the CDR3 is TGTGCCAGCTCACCACAGGTCGGAGAGACCCAGTACTTC. Translating it yields CASSPQVGETQYF.

This clone appeared once. The chain employs TRBV7-6 and TRBJ1-3; 7 positions agree with TRBD1. CDR3 length: 14 residues. Germline V CDR1 and CDR2: SGHVS, FNYEAQ. The junction had 2 bases not matched to a gene; V was cut back by 4 bases and J by 2 bases. The DNA for the CDR3 is TGTGCCAGCAGCTCTCAGGGGGCTGGAAACACCATATATTTT. Translated, it gives CASSSQGAGNTIYF.

This clone was seen once. The chain links TRBV2 to TRBJ1-5; D perhaps matches TRBD1 (6 bases). Trimming stripped 4 bases from V and 3 bases from J, with 10 bases between. Germline CDR1 reads SNHLY; CDR2 reads FYNNEI. This CDR3 has 14 residues. The CDR3 DNA reads TGTGCCAGCAGTGGACAGGCGGTCAATCAGCCCCAGCATTTT. Translated, it gives CASSGQAVNQPQHF.

V gene TRBV19 combines with J gene TRBJ1-1; TRBD1 matches at 7 bases. This CDR3 spans 16 amino acids. CDR1 and CDR2 (germline): LNHDA, SQIVND (reference sequence). With 5 bases clipped from V and 0 bases from J, the junction kept 9 bases outside the gene matches. CDR3 loop: CASSPSRQGLNTEAFF. The DNA for the CDR3 is TGTGCCAGTAGTCCCTCCAGACAGGGACTGAACACTGAAGCTTTCTTT. Based on the CDR3 plus reference TRBV19 and TRBJ1-1, the full variable domain is DGGITQSPKYLFRKEGQNVTLSCEQNLNHDAMYWYRQDPGQGLRLIYYSQIVNDFQKGDIAEGYSVSREKKESFPLTVTSAQKNPTAFYLCASSPSRQGLNTEAFFGQGTRLTVV.

This clone has a single count. V gene TRBV5-5 combines with J gene TRBJ1-2; a possible D gene is TRBD1 (5 bases). The germline V gene encodes CDR1 SGHKS and CDR2 YYEKEE (reference sequence). Trimming cost V 1 base and J 0 bases, with 13 bases left between them. CDR3 length equals 16 residues. CDR3 loop: CASSLLQVGANYGYTF. CDR3 sequence (DNA): TGTGCCAGCAGCTTGTTACAGGTCGGAGCTAACTATGGCTACACCTTC.

The rearrangement joins TRBV10-2 to TRBJ2-3; tentative D call: TRBD2 (5 bases). There are 15 residues in the CDR3. Germline loops: CDR1 WSHSY, CDR2 SAAADI. V lost 6 bases and J 3 bases, leaving 16 bases between the germline ends. CDR3 nucleotides: TGCGCCAGCAGCCTAGACTACCTCGTTACAGATACGCAGTATTTT. Its translation: CASSLDYLVTDTQYF.

The chain uses TRBV27 and TRBJ2-3; D gene uncertain. The ends were cut back, 2 bases at V and 6 bases at J, with 15 bases in the middle. The CDR3 runs 15 residues. Germline V CDR1 and CDR2: MNHEY, SMNVEV (reference sequence). The CDR3 DNA reads as TGTGCCAGCAGTTTAACCCCACTGGGGTACGATACGCAGTATTTT. Translation gives CASSLTPLGYDTQYF.

Comments on this clone: A read error may produce the germline difference seen at one junction end. The chain has TRBV5-8 and TRBJ2-7; 11 bases map to TRBD2. Germline V CDR1 and CDR2: SGHTS, YDEGEE. The CDR3 spans 13 residues. Here the CDR3 DNA reads TGTGCCAGCAGCGGGACTAGCGGAATTAGGGCGATCTTC. Its protein is CASSGTSGIRAIF.

The chain carries TRBV7-3 and TRBJ1-3, with D tentatively TRBD1 (5 bases). CDR1 and CDR2 (germline): SGHTA, FQGTGA. The CDR3 covers 14 residues. Trimming stripped 5 bases from V and 2 bases from J, with 10 bases between. For the CDR3, the DNA is TGTGCCAGCAGCAGCGGACATACTGGAAACACCATATATTTT. Residues: CASSSGHTGNTIYF.